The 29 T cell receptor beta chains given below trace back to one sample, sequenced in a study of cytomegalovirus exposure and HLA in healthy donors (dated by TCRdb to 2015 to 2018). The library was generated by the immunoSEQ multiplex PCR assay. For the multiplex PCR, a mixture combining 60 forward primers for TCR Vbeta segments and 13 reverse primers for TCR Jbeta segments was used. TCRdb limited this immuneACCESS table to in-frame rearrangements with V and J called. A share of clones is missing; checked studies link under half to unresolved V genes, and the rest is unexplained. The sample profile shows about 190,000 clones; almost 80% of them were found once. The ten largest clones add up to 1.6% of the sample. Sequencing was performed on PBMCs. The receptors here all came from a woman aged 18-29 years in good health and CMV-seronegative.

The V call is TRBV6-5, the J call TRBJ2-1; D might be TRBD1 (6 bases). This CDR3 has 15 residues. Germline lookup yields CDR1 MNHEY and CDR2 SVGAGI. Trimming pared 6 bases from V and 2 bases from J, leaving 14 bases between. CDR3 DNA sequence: TGTGCCAGCAGCCGTGTCCAGGGGCCCTACAATGAGCAGTTCTTC. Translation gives CASSRVQGPYNEQFF.

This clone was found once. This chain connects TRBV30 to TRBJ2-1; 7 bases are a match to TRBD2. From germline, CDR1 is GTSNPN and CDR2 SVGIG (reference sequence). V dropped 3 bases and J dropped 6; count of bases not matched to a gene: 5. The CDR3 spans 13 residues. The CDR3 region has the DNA TGTGCCTGGAGCGGCGGGAGCGGCAATGAGCAGTTCTTC. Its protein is CAWSGGSGNEQFF.

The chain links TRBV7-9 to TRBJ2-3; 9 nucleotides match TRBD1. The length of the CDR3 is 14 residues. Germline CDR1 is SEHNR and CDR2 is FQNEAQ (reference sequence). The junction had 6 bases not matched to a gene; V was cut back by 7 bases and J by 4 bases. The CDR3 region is CASNLGTGSDTQYF. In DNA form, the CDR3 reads TGTGCCAGCAACCTCGGGACAGGGTCAGATACGCAGTATTTT. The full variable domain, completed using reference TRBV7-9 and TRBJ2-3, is DTGVSQNPRHKITKRGQNVTFRCDPISEHNRLYWYRQTLGQGPEFLTYFQNEAQLEKSRLLSDRFSAERPKGSFSTLEIQRTEQGDSAMYLCASNLGTGSDTQYFGPGTRLTVL.

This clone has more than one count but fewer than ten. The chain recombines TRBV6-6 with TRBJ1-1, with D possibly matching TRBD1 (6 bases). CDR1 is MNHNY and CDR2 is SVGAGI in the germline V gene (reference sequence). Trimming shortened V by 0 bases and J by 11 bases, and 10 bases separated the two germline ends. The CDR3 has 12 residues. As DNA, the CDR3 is TGTGCCAGCAGTTACTCGGGGGGGCTTGCTTTCTTT. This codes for CASSYSGGLAFF.

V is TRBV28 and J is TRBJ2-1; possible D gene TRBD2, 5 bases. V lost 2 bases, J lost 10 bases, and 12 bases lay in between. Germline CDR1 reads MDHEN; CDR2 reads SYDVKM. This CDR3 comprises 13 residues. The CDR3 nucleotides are TGTGCCAGCAGTTTAGCTACTAGAGGCGAGCAGTTCTTC. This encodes CASSLATRGEQFF.

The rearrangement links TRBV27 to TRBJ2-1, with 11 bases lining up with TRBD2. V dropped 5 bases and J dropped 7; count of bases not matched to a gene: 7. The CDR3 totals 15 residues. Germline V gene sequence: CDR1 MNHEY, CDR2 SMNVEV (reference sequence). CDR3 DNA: TGTGCCAGCAGTCTTAGCGGGGGGGCCTTGAATGAGCAGTTCTTC. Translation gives CASSLSGGALNEQFF.

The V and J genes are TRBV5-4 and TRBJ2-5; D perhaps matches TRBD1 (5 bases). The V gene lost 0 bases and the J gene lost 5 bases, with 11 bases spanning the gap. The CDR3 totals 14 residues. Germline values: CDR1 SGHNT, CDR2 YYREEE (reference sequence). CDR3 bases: TGTGCCAGCAGCTTGGAACTGGGGCTTGAGACCCAGTACTTC. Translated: CASSLELGLETQYF.

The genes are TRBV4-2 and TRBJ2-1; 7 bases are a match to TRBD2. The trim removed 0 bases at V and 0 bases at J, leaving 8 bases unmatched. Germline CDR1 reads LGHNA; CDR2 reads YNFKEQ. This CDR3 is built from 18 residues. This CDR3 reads CASSQEPTSVSSYNEQFF. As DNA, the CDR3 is TGTGCCAGCAGCCAAGAGCCCACTAGCGTTAGCTCCTACAATGAGCAGTTCTTC.

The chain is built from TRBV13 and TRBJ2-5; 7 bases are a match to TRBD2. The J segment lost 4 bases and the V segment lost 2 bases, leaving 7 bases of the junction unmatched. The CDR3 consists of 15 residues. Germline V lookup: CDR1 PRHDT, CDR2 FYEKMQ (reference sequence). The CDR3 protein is CASSLYREVGETQYF. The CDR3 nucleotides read TGTGCCAGCAGCTTATACCGGGAGGTCGGAGAGACCCAGTACTTC. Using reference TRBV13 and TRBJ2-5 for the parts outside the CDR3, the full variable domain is AAGVIQSPRHLIKEKRETATLKCYPIPRHDTVYWYQQGPGQDPQFLISFYEKMQSDKGSIPDRFSAQQFSDYHSELNMSSLELGDSALYFCASSLYREVGETQYFGPGTRLLVL.

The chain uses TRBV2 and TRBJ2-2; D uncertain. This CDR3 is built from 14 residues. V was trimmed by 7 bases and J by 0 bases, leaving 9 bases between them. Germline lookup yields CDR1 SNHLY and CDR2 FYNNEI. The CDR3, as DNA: TGTGCCAGCAAAACGGGTCCGAACACCGGGGAGCTGTTTTTT. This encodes CASKTGPNTGELFF. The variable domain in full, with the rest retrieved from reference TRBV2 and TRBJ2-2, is EPEVTQTPSHQVTQMGQEVILRCVPISNHLYFYWYRQILGQKVEFLVSFYNNEISEKSEIFDDQFSVERPDGSNFTLKIRSTKLEDSAMYFCASKTGPNTGELFFGEGSRLTVL.

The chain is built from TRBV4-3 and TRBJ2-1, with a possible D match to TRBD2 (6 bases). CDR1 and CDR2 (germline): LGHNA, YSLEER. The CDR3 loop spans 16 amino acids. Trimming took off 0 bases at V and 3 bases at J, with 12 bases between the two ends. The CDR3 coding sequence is TGCGCCAGCAGCCAAGATTGGGCTAGCGACTACAATGAGCAGTTCTTC. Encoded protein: CASSQDWASDYNEQFF.

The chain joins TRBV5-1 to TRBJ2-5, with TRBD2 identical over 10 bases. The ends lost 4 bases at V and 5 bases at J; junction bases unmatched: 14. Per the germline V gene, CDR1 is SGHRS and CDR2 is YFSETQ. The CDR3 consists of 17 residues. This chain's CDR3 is CASSPQPLAGEGETQYF. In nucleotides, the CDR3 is TGCGCCAGCAGCCCCCAACCCCTAGCGGGAGAGGGGGAGACCCAGTACTTC.

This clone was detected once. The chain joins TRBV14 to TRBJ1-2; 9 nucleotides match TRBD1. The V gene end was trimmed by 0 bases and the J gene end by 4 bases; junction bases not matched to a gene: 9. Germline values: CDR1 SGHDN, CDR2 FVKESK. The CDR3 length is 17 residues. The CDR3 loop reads CASSQDRGTGNGYGYTF. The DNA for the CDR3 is TGTGCCAGCAGCCAAGATAGAGGGACAGGGAACGGCTATGGCTACACCTTC.

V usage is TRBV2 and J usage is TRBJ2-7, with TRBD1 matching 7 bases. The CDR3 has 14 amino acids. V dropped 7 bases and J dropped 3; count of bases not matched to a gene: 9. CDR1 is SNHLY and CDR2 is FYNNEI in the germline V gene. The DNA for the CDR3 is TGTGCCAGCACCAGACAGGGCTGGTTCTACGAGCAGTACTTC. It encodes CASTRQGWFYEQYF.

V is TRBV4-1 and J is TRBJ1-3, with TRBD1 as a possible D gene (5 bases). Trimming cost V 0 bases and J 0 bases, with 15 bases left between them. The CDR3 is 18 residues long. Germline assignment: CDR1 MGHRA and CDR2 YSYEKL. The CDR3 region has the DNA TGCGCCAGCAGCCAAGAGGGGGGACCGACGATCTCTGGAAACACCATATATTTT. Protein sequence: CASSQEGGPTISGNTIYF.

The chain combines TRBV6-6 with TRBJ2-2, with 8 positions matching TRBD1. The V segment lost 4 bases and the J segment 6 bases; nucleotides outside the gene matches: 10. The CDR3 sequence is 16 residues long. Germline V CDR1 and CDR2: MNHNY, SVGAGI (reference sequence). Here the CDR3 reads CASSFHGQGPAGELFF. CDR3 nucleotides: TGTGCCAGCAGTTTTCACGGACAGGGACCCGCCGGGGAGCTGTTTTTT.

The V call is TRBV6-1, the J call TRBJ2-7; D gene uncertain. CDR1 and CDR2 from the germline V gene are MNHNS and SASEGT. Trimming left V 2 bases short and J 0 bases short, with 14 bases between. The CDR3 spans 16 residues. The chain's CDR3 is CASSEFGLLSSYEQYF. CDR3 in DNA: TGTGCCAGCAGTGAATTTGGGCTGTTGAGCTCCTACGAGCAGTACTTC.

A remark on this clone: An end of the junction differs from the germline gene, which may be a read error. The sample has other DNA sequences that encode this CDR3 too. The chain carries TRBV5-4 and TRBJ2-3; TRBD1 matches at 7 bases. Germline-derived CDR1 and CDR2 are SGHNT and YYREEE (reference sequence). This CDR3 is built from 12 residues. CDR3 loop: CASSYGQEAKNF. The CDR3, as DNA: TGTGCCAGCAGTTACGGACAGGAGGCGAAGAATTTT.

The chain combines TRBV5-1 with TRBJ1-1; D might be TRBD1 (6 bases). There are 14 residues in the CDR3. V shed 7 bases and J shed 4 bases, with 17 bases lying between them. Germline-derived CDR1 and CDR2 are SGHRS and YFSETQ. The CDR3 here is CASGEGGEGTEAFF. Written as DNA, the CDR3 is TGCGCCAGCGGCGAGGGGGGGGAGGGCACTGAAGCTTTCTTT. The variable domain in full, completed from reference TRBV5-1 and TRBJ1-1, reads KAGVTQTPRYLIKTRGQQVTLSCSPISGHRSVSWYQQTPGQGLQFLFEYFSETQRNKGNFPGRFSGRQFSNSRSEMNVSTLELGDSALYLCASGEGGEGTEAFFGQGTRLTVV.

The CDR3, as DNA: TGTGCCAGCAGCTTAGAATTGGGGGCTGAGAATTCACCCCTCCACTTT. This translates into CASSLELGAENSPLHF. The chain links TRBV11-2 to TRBJ1-6, with a tentative D call TRBD1 (6 bases). V lost 0 bases and J 7 bases, leaving 13 bases between the germline ends. Germline loops: CDR1 SGHAT, CDR2 FQNNGV. This CDR3 is built from 16 residues. Based on the CDR3 plus reference TRBV11-2 and TRBJ1-6, the full variable domain is EAGVAQSPRYKIIEKRQSVAFWCNPISGHATLYWYQQILGQGPKLLIQFQNNGVVDDSQLPKDRFSAERLKGVDSTLKIQPAKLEDSAVYLCASSLELGAENSPLHFGNGTRLTVT.

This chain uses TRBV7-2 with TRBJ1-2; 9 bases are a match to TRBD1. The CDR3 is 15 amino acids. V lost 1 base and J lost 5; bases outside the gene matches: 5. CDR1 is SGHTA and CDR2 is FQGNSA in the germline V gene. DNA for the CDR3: TGTGCCAGCAGCTTAGGACAGGGGGGGGATTATGGCTACACCTTC. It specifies CASSLGQGGDYGYTF.

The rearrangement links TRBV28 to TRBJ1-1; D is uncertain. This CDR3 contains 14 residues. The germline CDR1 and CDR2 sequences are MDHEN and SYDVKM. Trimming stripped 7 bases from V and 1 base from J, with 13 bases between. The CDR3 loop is CASNVMSKNTEAFF. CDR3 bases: TGTGCCAGCAACGTGATGAGTAAGAACACTGAAGCTTTCTTT. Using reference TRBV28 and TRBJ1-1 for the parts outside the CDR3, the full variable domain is DVKVTQSSRYLVKRTGEKVFLECVQDMDHENMFWYRQDPGLGLRLIYFSYDVKMKEKGDIPEGYSVSREKKERFSLILESASTNQTSMYLCASNVMSKNTEAFFGQGTRLTVV.

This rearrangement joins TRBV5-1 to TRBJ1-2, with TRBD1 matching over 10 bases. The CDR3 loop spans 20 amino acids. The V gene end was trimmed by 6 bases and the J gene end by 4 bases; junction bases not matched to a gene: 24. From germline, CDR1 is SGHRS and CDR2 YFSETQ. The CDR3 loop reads CASTDSPSRDRGIRGYGYTF. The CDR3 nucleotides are TGCGCCAGCACCGATTCCCCAAGCCGGGACAGGGGCATTAGGGGCTATGGCTACACCTTC.

CDR3 in DNA: TGTGCCAGCTCAGCGGGAGGGTTAAACATTCAGTACTTC. Protein sequence: CASSAGGLNIQYF. V is TRBV11-3 and J is TRBJ2-4; TRBD2 matches at 10 bases. There are 13 residues in the CDR3. CDR1 is SGHNT and CDR2 is YENEEA in the germline V gene. The junction had 4 bases not matched to a gene; V was cut back by 8 bases and J by 6 bases.

CDR3 coding DNA: TGTGCCAGCAGCTCCTCTAGACTAGCTCCCGCAGATACGCAGTATTTT. Translating gives CASSSSRLAPADTQYF. The rearrangement links TRBV7-9 to TRBJ2-3; 7 positions match TRBD2. Germline CDR1 reads SEHNR; CDR2 reads FQNEAQ (reference sequence). With V trimmed by 4 bases and J by 4 bases, 11 bases remained unmatched. The CDR3 has 16 amino acids.

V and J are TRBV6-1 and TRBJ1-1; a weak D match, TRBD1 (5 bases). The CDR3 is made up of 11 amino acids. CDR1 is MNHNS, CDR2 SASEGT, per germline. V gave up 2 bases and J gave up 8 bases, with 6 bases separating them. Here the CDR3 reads CASSEQGEAFF. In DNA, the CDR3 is TGTGCCAGCAGTGAACAGGGAGAAGCTTTCTTT.

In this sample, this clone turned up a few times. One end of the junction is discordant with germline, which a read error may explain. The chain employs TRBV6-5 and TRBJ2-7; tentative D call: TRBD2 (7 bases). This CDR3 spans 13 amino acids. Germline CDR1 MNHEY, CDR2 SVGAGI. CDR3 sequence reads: CACSRGGGYEQYF. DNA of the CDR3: TGTGCCTGCAGTCGGGGAGGGGGCTACGAGCAGTACTTC.

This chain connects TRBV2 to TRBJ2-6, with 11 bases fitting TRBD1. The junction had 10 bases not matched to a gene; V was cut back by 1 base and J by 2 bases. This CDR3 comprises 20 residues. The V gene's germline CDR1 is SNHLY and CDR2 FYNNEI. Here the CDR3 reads CASSEVVGGQGVTGANVLTF. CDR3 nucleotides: TGTGCCAGCAGTGAAGTAGTTGGGGGACAGGGGGTAACTGGGGCCAACGTCCTGACTTTC.

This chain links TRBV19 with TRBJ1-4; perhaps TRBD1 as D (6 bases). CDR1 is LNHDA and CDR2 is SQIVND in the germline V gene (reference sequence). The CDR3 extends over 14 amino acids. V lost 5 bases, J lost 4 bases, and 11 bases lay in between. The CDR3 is CASSSGQINEKLFF. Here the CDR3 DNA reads TGTGCCAGTAGTTCCGGACAGATTAATGAAAAACTGTTTTTT.